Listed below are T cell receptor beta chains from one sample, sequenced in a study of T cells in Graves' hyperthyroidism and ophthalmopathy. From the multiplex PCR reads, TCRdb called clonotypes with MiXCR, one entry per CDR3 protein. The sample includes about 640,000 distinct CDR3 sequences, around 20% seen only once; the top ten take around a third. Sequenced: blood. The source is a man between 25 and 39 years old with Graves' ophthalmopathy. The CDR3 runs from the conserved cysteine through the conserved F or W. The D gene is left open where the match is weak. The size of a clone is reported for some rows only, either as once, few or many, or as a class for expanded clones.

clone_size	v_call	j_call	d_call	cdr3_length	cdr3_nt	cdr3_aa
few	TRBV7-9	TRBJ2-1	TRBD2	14	TGTGCCAGCAGCCCGCGCGGGAGGAAGGTTGAGCAGTTCTTC	CASSPRGRKVEQFF
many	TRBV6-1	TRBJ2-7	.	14	TGTGCCAGCACCAACCCGTGGAGGCCCAACGAGCAGTACTTC	CASTNPWRPNEQYF
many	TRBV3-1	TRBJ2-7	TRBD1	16	TGTGCCAGCAGCCCGACGGACAGGGGATCTTCCTACGAGCAGTACTTC	CASSPTDRGSSYEQYF
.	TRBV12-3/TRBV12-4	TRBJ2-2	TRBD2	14	TGTGCCAGCAGTTTCAGCGGGAGGTCCGGGGAGCTGTTTTTT	CASSFSGRSGELFF
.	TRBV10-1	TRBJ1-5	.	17	TGCGCCAGCAGTGATCGAGCCCTTCCGGGCCTAGATCAGCCCCAGCATTTT	CASSDRALPGLDQPQHF
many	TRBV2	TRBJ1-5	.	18	TGTGCCAGCAGTGAAGCGCTTTCTGGGGCAGGGGTTGTTCAGCCCCAGCATTTT	CASSEALSGAGVVQPQHF
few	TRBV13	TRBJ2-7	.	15	TGTGCCAGCAGCAAAACACAGGAAAACTCCTACGAGCAGTACTTC	CASSKTQENSYEQYF
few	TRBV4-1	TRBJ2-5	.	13	TGCGCCAGCAGTCGACAGGTTCAAGAGACCCAGTACTTC	CASSRQVQETQYF
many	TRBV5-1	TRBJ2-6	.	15	TGCGCCAGCAGCTTGGATTTGTCTGGGGCCAACGTCCTGACTTTC	CASSLDLSGANVLTF
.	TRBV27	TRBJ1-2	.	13	TGTGCCAGCAGTACGGGGCATTCCTATGGCTACACCTTC	CASSTGHSYGYTF
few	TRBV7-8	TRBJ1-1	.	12	TGTGCCAGCAGCCACCCCGGGGCTGAAGCTTTCTTT	CASSHPGAEAFF
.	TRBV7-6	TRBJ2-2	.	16	TGTGCCAGCAGCTTACGTCGGACAGTTAACACCGGGGAGCTGTTTTTT	CASSLRRTVNTGELFF
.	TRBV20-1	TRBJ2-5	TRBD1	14	TGCAGTGCTAGAGATGGACAGGGGGATAAGACCCAGTACTTC	CSARDGQGDKTQYF
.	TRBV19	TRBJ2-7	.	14	TGTGCCAGTTCCCAGACGCGCGTCGCCTACGAGCAGTACTTC	CASSQTRVAYEQYF
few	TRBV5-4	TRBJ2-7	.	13	TGTGCCAGCAGTATGGGCGACCACTACGAGCAGTACTTC	CASSMGDHYEQYF
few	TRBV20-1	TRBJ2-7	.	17	TGCAGTGCTAGAGACCCCTTGGACGGATTGAGCTCCTACGAGCAGTACTTC	CSARDPLDGLSSYEQYF
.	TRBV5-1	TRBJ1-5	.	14	TGCGCCAGCAGCCCAAATAGCAATCAGCCCCCCCAGCATTTT	CASSPNSNQPPQHF
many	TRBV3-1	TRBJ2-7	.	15	TGTGCCAGCAGCCAAGATACAGGACTGCTCTACGAGCAGTACTTC	CASSQDTGLLYEQYF
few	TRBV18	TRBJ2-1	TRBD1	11	TGTGCCAGCTCACAAGACAGGGACGAGTTCTTC	CASSQDRDEFF
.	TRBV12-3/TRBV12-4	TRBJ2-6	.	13	TGTGCCAGCAGTGACGCTGGGGCCAACGTCCTGACTTTC	CASSDAGANVLTF
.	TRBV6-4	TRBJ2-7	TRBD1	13	TGTGCCACCCGAGAGGGGGCTGCCTACGAGCAGTACTTC	CATREGAAYEQYF
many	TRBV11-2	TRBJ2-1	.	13	TGTGCCAGCATCATGGGACTGAACAATGAGCAGTTCTTC	CASIMGLNNEQFF
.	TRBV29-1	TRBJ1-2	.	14	TGCAGCGTTACGACAGAGGACGTCTTCTATGGCTACACCTTC	CSVTTEDVFYGYTF
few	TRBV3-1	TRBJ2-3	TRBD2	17	TGTGCCAGCAGCCAAGACCTCTCGGGCGGGAGATTAGATACGCAGTATTTT	CASSQDLSGGRLDTQYF
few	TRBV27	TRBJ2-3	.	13	TGTGCCAGCTGGGAATTGGGGGCAGATACGCAGTATTTT	CASWELGADTQYF
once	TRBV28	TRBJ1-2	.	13	TGTGCCAGCAGTTCGGCGGGGTTGGGCGGCTACACCTTC	CASSSAGLGGYTF
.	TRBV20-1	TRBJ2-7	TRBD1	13	TGCAGTGCTAGAACAGGGGGCGGGTACGAGCAGTACTTC	CSARTGGGYEQYF
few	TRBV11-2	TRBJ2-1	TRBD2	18	TGTGCCAGCTCACTGGTTGCAGCTAGCGGGAGCTCCTACAATGAGCAGTTCTTC	CASSLVAASGSSYNEQFF
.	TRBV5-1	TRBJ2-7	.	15	TGCGCCAGCAGCTTGGGGACAGTCCAGCCCTACGAGCAGTACTTC	CASSLGTVQPYEQYF
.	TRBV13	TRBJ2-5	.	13	TGTGCCAGCAGCTCGGAGGGGCCTGAGACCCAGTACTTC	CASSSEGPETQYF
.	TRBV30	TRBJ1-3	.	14	TGTGCCTGGAGACTGCAGGGCCGTCGTAACACCATATATTTT	CAWRLQGRRNTIYF
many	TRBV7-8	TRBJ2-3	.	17	TGTGCCAGCAGCTTAGCGCCGTGGGGAGCTAGCACAGATACGCAGTATTTT	CASSLAPWGASTDTQYF
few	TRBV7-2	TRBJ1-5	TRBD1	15	TGTGCCAGCAGCTTAGGACAGGGGACCAATCAGCCCCAGCATTTT	CASSLGQGTNQPQHF
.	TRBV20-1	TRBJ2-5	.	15	TGCGGTGCTAACCCCTCTACTAGTCTCCAAGAGACCCAGTACTTC	CGANPSTSLQETQYF
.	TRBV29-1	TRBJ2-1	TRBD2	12	TGCAGCGTTCATGCGGGAGAAACTGAGCAGTTCTTC	CSVHAGETEQFF
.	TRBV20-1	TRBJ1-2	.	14	TGCAGTGCTAGAGACCACAGGGATAACTATGGCTACACCTTC	CSARDHRDNYGYTF
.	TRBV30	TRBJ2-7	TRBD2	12	TGTGCCTGGAGTCCTAGCGGGTTCGAGCAGTACTTC	CAWSPSGFEQYF